The present T cell receptor (beta chain) was sequenced within a study of cytomegalovirus exposure and HLA in healthy donors. Notes on this clone: Its antigen is unidentified. The identical CDR3 is also encoded by other nucleotide sequences in the sample.

The primer mix had 60 Vbeta and 13 Jbeta primers. The protocol was immunoSEQ multiplex PCR, while the TCRdb copy is restricted to in-frame clones and leaves out a portion. Found here are fewer than 250,000 clones, approximately 82% of them singletons; the top ten hold about a tenth. Donors were ostensibly healthy at sampling, although undocumented immune exposures were probable. Findings and limits, study-wide: When analyzed later, the rates of TCR association showed variation by HLA locus, with DRB1 the most and HLA-C the fewest. The investigators catalogued 150 to 200 TCR beta chains as cytomegalovirus-associated.

Trimming removed 0 bases at V and 0 bases at J, with 5 bases between. The CDR3 spans 14 residues. From germline, CDR1 is SGHRS and CDR2 YFSETQ. The specimen sequenced was PBMCs. This chain uses TRBV5-1 with TRBJ2-3; D uncertain. The clonotype comes from a woman aged 45-59 years in good health and CMV-seropositive. CDR3 coding DNA: TGCGCCAGCAGCTTGGGTACAAGCACAGATACGCAGTATTTT. It specifies CASSLGTSTDTQYF.